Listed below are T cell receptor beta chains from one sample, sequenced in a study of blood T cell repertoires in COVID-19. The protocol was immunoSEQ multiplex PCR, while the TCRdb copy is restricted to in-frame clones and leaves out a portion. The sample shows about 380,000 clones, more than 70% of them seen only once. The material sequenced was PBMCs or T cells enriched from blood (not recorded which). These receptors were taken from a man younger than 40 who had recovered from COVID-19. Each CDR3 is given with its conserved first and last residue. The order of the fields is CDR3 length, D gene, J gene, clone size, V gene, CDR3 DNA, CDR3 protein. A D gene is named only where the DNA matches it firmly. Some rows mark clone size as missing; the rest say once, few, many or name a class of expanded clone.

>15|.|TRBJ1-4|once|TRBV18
TGTGCCAGCTCACAGGGGTCGGCAACTAATGAAAAACTGTTTTTT
CASSQGSATNEKLFF
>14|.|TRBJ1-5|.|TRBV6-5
TGTGCCAGCCGATCACAGGGAGACAATCAGCCCCAGCATTTT
CASRSQGDNQPQHF
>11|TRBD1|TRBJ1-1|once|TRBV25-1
TGTGCCAGCGGCGACAGGGTAAAAGCTTTCTTT
CASGDRVKAFF
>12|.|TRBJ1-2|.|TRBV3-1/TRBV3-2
TGTGCCAGCAGCCATCAGGATGATGGCTACACCTTC
CASSHQDDGYTF
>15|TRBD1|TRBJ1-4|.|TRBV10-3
TGTGCCATCAGTGAGTCACTGACAGGGAATGAAAAACTGTTTTTT
CAISESLTGNEKLFF
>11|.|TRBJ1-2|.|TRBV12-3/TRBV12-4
TGTGCCAGCAGCGTACTGTCGAGCTACACCTTC
CASSVLSSYTF
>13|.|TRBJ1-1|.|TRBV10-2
TGCGCCAGCAGTGAGTCGAAAGCGGGGCGAGCTTTCTTT
CASSESKAGRAFF
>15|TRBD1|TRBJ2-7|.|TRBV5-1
TGCGCCAGCAGCCTTACCGGGACAGGGGATTACGAGCAGTACTTC
CASSLTGTGDYEQYF
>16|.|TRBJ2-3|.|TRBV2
TGTGCCAGCAGTGAAAGGGGTCGGGAGAAAGCAGATACGCAGTATTTT
CASSERGREKADTQYF
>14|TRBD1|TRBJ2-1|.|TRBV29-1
TGCAGCGTTGAAGAAGGACAGGGGGCGGGCGAGCAGTTCTTC
CSVEEGQGAGEQFF